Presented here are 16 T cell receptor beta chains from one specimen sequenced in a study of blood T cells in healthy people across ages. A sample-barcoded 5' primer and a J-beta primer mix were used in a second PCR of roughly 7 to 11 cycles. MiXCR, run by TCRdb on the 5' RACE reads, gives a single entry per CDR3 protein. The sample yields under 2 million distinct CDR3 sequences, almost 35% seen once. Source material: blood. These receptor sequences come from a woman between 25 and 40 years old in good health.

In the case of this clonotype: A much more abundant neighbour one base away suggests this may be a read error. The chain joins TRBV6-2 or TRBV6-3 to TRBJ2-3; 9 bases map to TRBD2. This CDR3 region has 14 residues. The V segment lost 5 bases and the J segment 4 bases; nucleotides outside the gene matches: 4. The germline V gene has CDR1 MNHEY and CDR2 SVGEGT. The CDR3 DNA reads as TGTGCCAGCAGTCTTAGCGGGGGCTCAGATACGCAGTATTTT. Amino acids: CASSLSGGSDTQYF.

CDR3 sequence (DNA): TGTGCCAGCAGGGGGCCGGGGAACACTGAAGCTTTCTTT. As protein: CASRGPGNTEAFF. The V call is TRBV6-6, the J call TRBJ1-1, with a tentative D call TRBD1 (5 bases). V was trimmed by 6 bases and J by 1 base, leaving 9 bases between them. Germline loops: CDR1 MNHNY, CDR2 SVGAGI (reference sequence). The CDR3 is 13 residues long.

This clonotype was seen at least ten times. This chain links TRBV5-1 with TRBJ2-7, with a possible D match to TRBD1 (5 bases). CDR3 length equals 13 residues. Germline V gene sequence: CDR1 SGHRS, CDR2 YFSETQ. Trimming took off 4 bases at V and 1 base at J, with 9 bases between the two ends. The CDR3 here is CASSAQGSYEQYF. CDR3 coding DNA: TGCGCCAGCAGCGCGCAGGGATCCTACGAGCAGTACTTC.

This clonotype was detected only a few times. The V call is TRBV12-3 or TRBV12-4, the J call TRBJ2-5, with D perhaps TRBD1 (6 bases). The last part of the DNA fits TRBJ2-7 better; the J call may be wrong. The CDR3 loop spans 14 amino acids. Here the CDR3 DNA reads TGTGCCAGCAGTTTAGCGATGACAGGCTACGAGCAGTACTTC. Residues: CASSLAMTGYEQYF.

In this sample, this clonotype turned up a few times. The CDR3 nucleotides are TGCGCCAGCAGCCAAGATAGCGGACAGGGAGTTTACGGGCAGTACTTC. It encodes CASSQDSGQGVYGQYF. This sequence joins TRBV4-1 and TRBJ2-5, with 8 positions matching TRBD1. V gave up 0 bases and J gave up 11 bases; unmatched junction bases: 14. The germline CDR1 and CDR2 sequences are MGHRA and YSYEKL. The CDR3 contains 16 residues.

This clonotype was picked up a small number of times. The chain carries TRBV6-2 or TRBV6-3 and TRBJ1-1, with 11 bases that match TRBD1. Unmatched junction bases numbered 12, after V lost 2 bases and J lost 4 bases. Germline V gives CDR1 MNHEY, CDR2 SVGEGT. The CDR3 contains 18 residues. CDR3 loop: CASSYPIGQGAQGTEAFF. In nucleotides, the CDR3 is TGTGCCAGCAGTTACCCGATCGGACAGGGGGCGCAGGGCACTGAAGCTTTCTTT.

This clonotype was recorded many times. The CDR3 DNA reads as TGTGCCAGCACCCCTAGTGTTTCTAGCACAGATACGCAGTATTTT. Amino acids: CASTPSVSSTDTQYF. The rearrangement links TRBV7-2 to TRBJ2-3; D call uncertain. V lost 7 bases, J lost 0 bases, and 14 bases lay in between. There are 15 residues in the CDR3. The germline V gene has CDR1 SGHTA and CDR2 FQGNSA.

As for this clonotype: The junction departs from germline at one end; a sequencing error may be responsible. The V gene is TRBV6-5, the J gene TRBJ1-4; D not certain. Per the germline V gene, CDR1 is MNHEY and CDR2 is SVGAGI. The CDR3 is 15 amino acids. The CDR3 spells CASSYSYGPNEELFF. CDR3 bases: TGTGCCAGCAGTTACTCGTACGGGCCTAATGAAGAACTGTTTTTT.

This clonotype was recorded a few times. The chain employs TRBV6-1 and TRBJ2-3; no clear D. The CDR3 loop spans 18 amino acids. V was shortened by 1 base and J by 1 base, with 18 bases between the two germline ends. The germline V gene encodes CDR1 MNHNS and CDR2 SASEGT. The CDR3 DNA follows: TGTGCCAGCAGTGAAGGGACCGCGGTGGGGATGGGCACAGATACGCAGTATTTT. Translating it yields CASSEGTAVGMGTDTQYF.

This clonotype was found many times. The CDR3 DNA follows: TGTGCCAGCAGCTTAGGCGGGGTGAGGGAGACCCAGTACTTC. Translated, it gives CASSLGGVRETQYF. The chain joins TRBV7-2 to TRBJ2-5, with a possible D match to TRBD2 (6 bases). V lost 1 base and J lost 5, with 11 bases in between. This CDR3 region has 14 residues. CDR1 SGHTA and CDR2 FQGNSA come from the germline V gene.

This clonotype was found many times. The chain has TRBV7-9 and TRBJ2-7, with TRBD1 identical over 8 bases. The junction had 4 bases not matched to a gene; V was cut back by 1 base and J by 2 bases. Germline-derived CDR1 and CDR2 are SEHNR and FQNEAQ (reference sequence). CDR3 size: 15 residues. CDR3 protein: CASSLEGTGAYEQYF. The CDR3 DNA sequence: TGTGCCAGCAGCTTAGAAGGGACAGGCGCCTACGAGCAGTACTTC.

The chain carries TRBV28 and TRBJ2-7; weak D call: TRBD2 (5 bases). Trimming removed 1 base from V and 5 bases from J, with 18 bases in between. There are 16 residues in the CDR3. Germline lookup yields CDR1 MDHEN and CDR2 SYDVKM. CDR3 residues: CASSLSLAPNLHEQYF. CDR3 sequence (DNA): TGTGCCAGCAGTTTATCGCTAGCTCCTAACCTCCACGAGCAGTACTTC.

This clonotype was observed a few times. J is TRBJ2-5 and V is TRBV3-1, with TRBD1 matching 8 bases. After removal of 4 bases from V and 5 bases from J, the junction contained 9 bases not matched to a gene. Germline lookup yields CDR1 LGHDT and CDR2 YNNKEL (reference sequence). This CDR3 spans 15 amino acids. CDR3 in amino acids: CASSRPTGVAETQYF. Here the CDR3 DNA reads TGTGCCAGCAGCCGACCGACAGGGGTCGCGGAGACCCAGTACTTC.

CDR3 in amino acids: CACQRDQETQYF. The CDR3 region has the DNA TGTGCCTGCCAGAGGGACCAAGAGACCCAGTACTTC. The chain couples TRBV7-9 to TRBJ2-5; perhaps TRBD2 as D (5 bases). Trimming pared 11 bases from V and 0 bases from J, leaving 10 bases between. The length of the CDR3 is 12 residues. Germline V CDR1 and CDR2: SEHNR, FQNEAQ (reference sequence).

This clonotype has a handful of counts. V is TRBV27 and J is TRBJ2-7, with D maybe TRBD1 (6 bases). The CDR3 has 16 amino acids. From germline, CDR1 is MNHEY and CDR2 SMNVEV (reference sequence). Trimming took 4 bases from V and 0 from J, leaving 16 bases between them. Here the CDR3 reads CASSSSAGVISYEQYF. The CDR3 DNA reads TGTGCCAGCAGTTCATCGGCAGGGGTGATCTCCTACGAGCAGTACTTC.

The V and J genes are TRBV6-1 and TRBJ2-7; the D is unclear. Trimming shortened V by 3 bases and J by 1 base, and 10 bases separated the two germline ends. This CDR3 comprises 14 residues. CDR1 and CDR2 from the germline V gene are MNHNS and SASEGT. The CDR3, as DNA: TGTGCCAGCAGTGAGATTGACGGTTCCTACGAGCAGTACTTC. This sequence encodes CASSEIDGSYEQYF.